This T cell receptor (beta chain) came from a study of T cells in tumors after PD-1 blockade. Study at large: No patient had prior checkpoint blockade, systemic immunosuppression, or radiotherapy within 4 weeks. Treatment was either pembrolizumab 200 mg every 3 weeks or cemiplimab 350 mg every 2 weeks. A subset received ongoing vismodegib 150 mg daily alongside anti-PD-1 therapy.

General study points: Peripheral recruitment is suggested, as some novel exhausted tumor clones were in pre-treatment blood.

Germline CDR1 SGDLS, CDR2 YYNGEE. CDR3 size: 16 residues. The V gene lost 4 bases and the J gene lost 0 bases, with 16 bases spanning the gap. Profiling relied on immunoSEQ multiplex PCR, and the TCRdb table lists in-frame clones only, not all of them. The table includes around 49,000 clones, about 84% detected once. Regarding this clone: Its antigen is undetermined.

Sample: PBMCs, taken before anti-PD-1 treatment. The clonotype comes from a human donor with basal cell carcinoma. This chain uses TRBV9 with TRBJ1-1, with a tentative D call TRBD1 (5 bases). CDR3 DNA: TGTGCCAGCAGCCTACAACGGGGGAAAATGAACACTGAAGCTTTCTTT. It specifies CASSLQRGKMNTEAFF.